This note documents a single T cell receptor (beta chain) sequence. As yet, its antigen is unknown. This sample stems from a study of T cells in Graves' hyperthyroidism and ophthalmopathy. General study results and limits: Most clonotypes expanded in the thyroid (above 0.001) were also present in blood.

The CDR3 has 16 amino acids. CDR1 and CDR2 (germline): SGDLS, YYNGEE. Germline trimming cut 3 bases from V and 4 bases from J; bases unmatched to any gene: 11. Template material for amplifying TCR beta CDR3 regions consisted of RNA transcripts. Researchers ran a first-round RT-PCR on the TCR CDR3 using the HTBI primer set. MiXCR was run by TCRdb on the multiplex PCR reads, yielding one entry per CDR3 protein. The sample lists about 380,000 distinct CDR3 sequences; roughly 18% were seen once. The receptor's source is a man younger than 35 with Graves' ophthalmopathy. The rearrangement links TRBV9 to TRBJ1-2; 8 bases align to TRBD1. The sample was blood. Written as DNA, the CDR3 is TGTGCCAGCAGCGGTCCTCAACAGGGGGGAGCCTATGGCTACACCTTC. Translation gives CASSGPQQGGAYGYTF.